The present TCR beta chain was sequenced within a study of technical replicates of blood from several donors. Here immunoSEQ multiplex PCR was the method, and the copy in TCRdb shows in-frame clones only, minus some. The sample lists 68,000 or so clones, roughly 90% seen once, with 4.7% in the top ten. This receptor was taken from a human donor in good health. Some clones in this sample may be carry-over from other donors' samples. The sequenced material came from PBMCs.

This CDR3 is CASSDYGRGMGEQFF. CDR3 in DNA: TGTGCCAGCAGTGATTATGGCCGAGGTATGGGTGAGCAGTTCTTC. The rearrangement uses TRBV6-4 and TRBJ2-1; D unresolved. CDR3 length: 15 amino acids. V was cut by 3 bases and J by 9 bases, with 18 bases left in between. In germline, CDR1 is MRHNA, CDR2 SNTAGT.